The entry below gives a single T cell receptor beta chain sequence along with its context. Assay used: immunoSEQ multiplex PCR; TCRdb lists only in-frame clones, some missing. The data show around 290,000 clones, about 93% seen once. The record originates from a study of blood T cell repertoires in COVID-19. Whole-study context: Specimens from acute and convalescent COVID-19 originated in the United States, Italy and Spain. PBMCs, B-cell-depleted T cells, or T cells were the source of the cDNA or gDNA that made up the material.

Trimming took 7 bases from V and 2 from J, leaving 8 bases between them. The CDR3 has 12 amino acids. Germline V gene data show CDR1 as MDHEN and CDR2 as SYDVKM. Donors were grouped by their self-reported clinical history. Symptom resolution, clearance, or two negative PCRs marked the recovered donors of Cohort 3. The clonotype was recovered from a woman aged 30 to 39 who had recovered from COVID-19. The specimen was PBMCs or T cells enriched from blood (not recorded which). V usage is TRBV28 and J usage is TRBJ1-1; D not certain. CDR3 loop: CASMSVNTEAFF. CDR3 coding DNA: TGTGCCAGCATGAGTGTTAACACTGAAGCTTTCTTT.